These 21 T cell receptor beta chains were all obtained from the same sample, sequenced in a study of blood T cell repertoires in COVID-19. Clones were read by immunoSEQ multiplex PCR, and TCRdb kept only the in-frame ones, dropping some. Of 330,000 or so clones listed, about 87% are singletons. Sample: PBMCs or T cells enriched from blood (not recorded which). Receptor source: a man aged 35 to 55 in a cohort exposed to, infected with or recovered from COVID-19 (not recorded which).

This chain uses TRBV5-1 with TRBJ2-7, with D possibly being TRBD2 (5 bases). V shed 1 base and J shed 4 bases, with 6 bases lying between them. Looked up from germline, CDR1 is SGHRS and CDR2 is YFSETQ. This CDR3 is built from 12 residues. CDR3 in DNA: TGCGCCAGCAGCTTGTCGGGATACGAGCAGTACTTC. It is translated as CASSLSGYEQYF.

CDR3 in amino acids: CASSTTGIYEQYF. DNA of the CDR3: TGTGCCAGCAGCACGACAGGGATCTACGAGCAGTACTTC. The chain joins TRBV3-1 (or the pseudogene TRBV3-2) to TRBJ2-7; 7 bases line up with TRBD1. J lost 3 bases, V lost 5 bases, and 4 bases had no gene match. The germline CDR1 and CDR2 sequences are LGHDT and YNNKEL (reference sequence). CDR3 length: 13 residues.

The V gene is TRBV7-8, the J gene TRBJ1-1, with a weak D call TRBD1 (5 bases). The CDR3 extends over 18 amino acids. The germline V and J ends were trimmed by 1 base and 3 bases, with 21 bases remaining between them. The germline V gene has CDR1 SGHVS and CDR2 FQNEAQ. The CDR3 here is CASSLVGGVGTKHTEAFF. Here the CDR3 DNA reads TGTGCCAGCAGCTTAGTGGGGGGGGTCGGGACTAAGCACACTGAAGCTTTCTTT.

This clone is a singleton in its sample. The chain uses TRBV5-1 and TRBJ2-1, with 12 bases lining up with TRBD2. From germline, CDR1 is SGHRS and CDR2 YFSETQ. The junction had 5 bases not matched to a gene; V was cut back by 5 bases and J by 8 bases. There are 14 residues in the CDR3. The CDR3 DNA reads as TGCGCCAGCAGAACTAGCGGGAGGACCGATGAGCAGTTCTTC. Its translation is CASRTSGRTDEQFF.

The chain is built from TRBV6-1 and TRBJ2-5; 10 nucleotides agree with TRBD2. Germline V gene lookup returns CDR1 MNHNS and CDR2 SASEGT. V dropped 0 bases and J dropped 4; count of bases not matched to a gene: 5. The CDR3 loop spans 16 amino acids. CDR3 amino acids: CASSEAPAGGTETQYF. In nucleotides, the CDR3 is TGTGCCAGCAGTGAAGCGCCAGCGGGAGGGACAGAGACCCAGTACTTC.

The gene calls are TRBV9 and TRBJ2-1; 7 bases are shared with TRBD2. Germline loops: CDR1 SGDLS, CDR2 YYNGEE. The CDR3 is 17 residues long. The V segment lost 0 bases and the J segment 5 bases; nucleotides outside the gene matches: 11. CDR3 DNA: TGTGCCAGCAGCGTAGGGGAGGGGAGAGGTCGGCACAATGAGCAGTTCTTC. Its protein product is CASSVGEGRGRHNEQFF.

J is TRBJ2-7 and V is TRBV30, with 16 bases lining up with TRBD2. After removal of 6 bases from V and 2 bases from J, the junction contained 7 bases not matched to a gene. Germline loops: CDR1 GTSNPN, CDR2 SVGIG (reference sequence). This CDR3 has 16 amino acids. The CDR3 here is CACGAGTSGRAYEQYF. The CDR3 DNA reads as TGTGCCTGTGGGGCCGGGACTAGCGGGAGGGCCTACGAGCAGTACTTC.

The chain uses TRBV20-1 and TRBJ2-5; TRBD2 aligns across 7 bases. V trimming: 3 bases; J trimming: 5 bases; junction bases outside the gene matches: 9. The CDR3 is made up of 14 amino acids. Per the germline V gene, CDR1 is DFQATT and CDR2 is SNEGSKA (reference sequence). This CDR3 is CSASRGGPGETQYF. DNA for the CDR3: TGCAGTGCTAGTAGGGGAGGGCCGGGGGAGACCCAGTACTTC.

The chain joins TRBV7-9 to TRBJ2-7; 7 bases map to TRBD1. The germline gives CDR1 SEHNR, CDR2 FQNEAQ (reference sequence). The ends lost 5 bases at V and 4 bases at J; junction bases unmatched: 5. This CDR3 contains 13 residues. CDR3 bases: TGTGCCAGCAGCCCTCAGACAGGGTACGAGCAGTACTTC. Translation gives CASSPQTGYEQYF. Combining the CDR3 with reference TRBV7-9 and TRBJ2-7 gives the whole variable domain DTGVSQNPRHKITKRGQNVTFRCDPISEHNRLYWYRQTLGQGPEFLTYFQNEAQLEKSRLLSDRFSAERPKGSFSTLEIQRTEQGDSAMYLCASSPQTGYEQYFGPGTRLTVT.

V gene TRBV30 combines with J gene TRBJ2-2; D is perhaps TRBD1 (5 bases). The CDR3 runs to 11 residues. The V and J ends lost 8 bases and 5 bases respectively, with 9 bases between them. Germline loops: CDR1 GTSNPN, CDR2 SVGIG (reference sequence). The CDR3 bases are TGTGCCCAACAGGAGACCGGGGAGCTGTTTTTT. It yields the protein CAQQETGELFF.

This rearrangement joins TRBV3-1 (or the pseudogene TRBV3-2) to TRBJ1-1; 9 bases are shared with TRBD1. Losses at the gene ends were 1 base for V and 1 base for J; bases not matched to a gene: 7. The CDR3 is made up of 17 amino acids. From germline, CDR1 is LGHDT and CDR2 YNNKEL (reference sequence). CDR3 nucleotide sequence: TGTGCCAGCAGCCAAGCCACAGGGGGCTGGAGGAACACTGAAGCTTTCTTT. It translates to CASSQATGGWRNTEAFF.

The rearrangement joins TRBV23-1 to TRBJ2-7, with D hard to call. TRBV23-1 is annotated as an ORF whose role is uncertain. The CDR3 is 10 amino acids. V lost 10 bases, J lost 3 bases, and 7 bases lay in between. CDR3 coding DNA: TGCGCCATTACAGTCTACGAGCAGTACTTC. It translates to CAITVYEQYF.

The CDR3 nucleotides are TGCGCCAGCAGCTTGGCCAGTGTTGGCTATGGCTACACCTTC. Protein product: CASSLASVGYGYTF. The V gene is TRBV5-1, the J gene TRBJ1-2; D gene uncertain. This CDR3 is built from 14 residues. Per the germline V gene, CDR1 is SGHRS and CDR2 is YFSETQ. V lost 0 bases, J lost 4 bases, and 10 bases lay in between.

V is TRBV7-2 and J is TRBJ1-5, with 9 bases fitting TRBD1. Germline lookup yields CDR1 SGHTA and CDR2 FQGNSA. CDR3 length: 15 residues. Trimming took 4 bases from V and 6 from J; bases not matched to a gene: 7. Written as DNA, the CDR3 is TGTGCCAGCAGCTCGGGACAGGGTGGGAGTCAGCCCCAGCATTTT. This encodes CASSSGQGGSQPQHF.

This clone was found once. The chain uses TRBV5-1 and TRBJ1-1; D gene uncertain. This CDR3 is 16 amino acids long. Germline CDR1 is SGHRS and CDR2 is YFSETQ. V shed 0 bases and J shed 0 bases, with 12 bases lying between them. The CDR3 DNA reads TGCGCCAGCAGCTTGGTACCCCTCGGGGTGAACACTGAAGCTTTCTTT. Translation: CASSLVPLGVNTEAFF.

The rearrangement joins TRBV18 to TRBJ1-1; 10 positions agree with TRBD1. The CDR3 totals 13 residues. Germline V gene data show CDR1 as KGHSH and CDR2 as LQKENI. After removal of 5 bases from V and 6 bases from J, the junction contained 3 bases not matched to a gene. This CDR3 is CASSAGTGAEAFF. Here the CDR3 DNA reads TGTGCCAGCTCAGCCGGGACAGGGGCTGAAGCTTTCTTT.

V and J are TRBV6-5 and TRBJ2-7, with TRBD2 identical over 10 bases. The CDR3 loop spans 16 amino acids. The V segment lost 0 bases and the J segment 0 bases; nucleotides outside the gene matches: 2. From germline, CDR1 is MNHEY and CDR2 SVGAGI. The CDR3 DNA reads TGTGCCAGCAGTTACTCGGCTAGCGGGAGCTCCTACGAGCAGTACTTC. Translating gives CASSYSASGSSYEQYF.

The genes are TRBV19 and TRBJ2-3, with TRBD1 identical over 8 bases. The length of the CDR3 is 16 residues. From germline, CDR1 is LNHDA and CDR2 SQIVND (reference sequence). Trimming at V came to 1 base and at J to 4 bases, leaving 7 bases not matched to a gene. The CDR3 reads CASSIGTGLGADTQYF. Here the CDR3 DNA reads TGTGCCAGTAGTATAGGGACAGGGCTCGGCGCAGATACGCAGTATTTT.

This clone was detected once. The chain employs TRBV14 and TRBJ2-7; 9 bases fit TRBD1. The CDR3 is made up of 18 amino acids. With V trimmed by 0 bases and J by 2 bases, 11 bases remained unmatched. Germline V gene data show CDR1 as SGHDN and CDR2 as FVKESK. For the CDR3, the DNA is TGTGCCAGCAGCCAAGAGGCGGGCTTGGGACAGGGACCCTACGAGCAGTACTTC. As protein: CASSQEAGLGQGPYEQYF.

J is TRBJ2-5 and V is TRBV10-1, with 9 bases matching TRBD2. After removal of 6 bases from V and 2 bases from J, the junction contained 7 bases not matched to a gene. The CDR3 runs 15 residues. Germline V gives CDR1 WNHNN, CDR2 SYGVQD (reference sequence). CDR3 sequence: CASSAVLAGQETQYF. DNA of the CDR3: TGCGCCAGCAGCGCGGTCCTAGCGGGACAAGAGACCCAGTACTTC.

In its sample, this clone was seen once. The CDR3 loop reads CASSEGTGNYEQYF. CDR3 coding DNA: TGTGCCAGCAGTGAAGGGACAGGGAACTACGAGCAGTACTTC. V gene TRBV6-1 combines with J gene TRBJ2-7; 8 positions match TRBD1. The CDR3 consists of 14 residues. Per germline, CDR1 MNHNS and CDR2 SASEGT. V was clipped by 1 base and J by 3 bases; unmatched bases: 2.